This entry features one TCR beta chain sequence. Ten or more counts support this clonotype. Its antigen is still unknown. Base qualities are missing; no much larger clone stands one base away. This entry is derived from a study of CD8 T cells in ankylosing spondylitis (dated by TCRdb to 2017 to 2019). Study-wide context: To find TCR variants linked to disease, the study profiled T cell receptor beta repertoires in ankylosing spondylitis patients and healthy donors. The full study cohort comprised around 25 ankylosing spondylitis patients and some 110 healthy donors. Peripheral blood samples were taken, and synovial fluid was additionally collected from ankylosing spondylitis patients. General conclusions and limits of the study: A TCR beta motif made up of several highly homologous amino acid variants appeared to be characteristic of blood from ankylosing spondylitis patients. Some motif variants were previously reported in synovial fluid and blood of reactive arthritis patients, suggesting common disease-initiation mechanisms. The disease-linked clones showed a CD8+ phenotype and occurred at relatively low frequencies in peripheral blood. According to the report, matched synovial fluid samples from ankylosing spondylitis patients were significantly enriched for the disease-linked clones.

Including the terminal cysteine and phenylalanine, the CDR3 comprises 14 residues. Just the 42-base CDR3 DNA is kept, in frame starting at base 1. Clipping removes 4 bases from V and 6 bases from J, with 4 as the unmatched junction base count. Reading the germline V gene gives CDR1 SGHRS and CDR2 YFSETQ. The run used an Illumina HiSeq 2500. Quantitative 5'-RACE with molecular barcodes was used to prepare TCR beta libraries. In the paper's pipeline: To identify disease-linked TCR variants, a new computational method was used, one built on a probabilistic model of VDJ rearrangement. The raw public data were reprocessed by TCRdb itself: fastp quality trimming at Q25, MiXCR clonotype calling, in-frame beta chains only. Each CDR3 protein gets just one entry, which takes the most common genes and DNA from the rows behind it. The authors' filters were not applied to this entry. The sample table records approximately 110,000 distinct CDR3 sequences; approximately 25% of these occur just once. The ten largest clones capture roughly 12% of the sample.

Synovial fluid samples were matched to blood samples from the same ankylosing spondylitis patients. Sequenced: synovial fluid, either unsorted or a sorted T cell fraction (not recorded which). The sequence came from a male donor with ankylosing spondylitis. The rearranged chain carries TRBV5-1 and TRBJ1-5; 10 bases in the middle match TRBD1. CDR3 loop: CASSLGQGSQPQHF. The nucleotide sequence reads as follows: TGCGCCAGCAGCCTGGGACAGGGGAGTCAGCCCCAGCATTTT.